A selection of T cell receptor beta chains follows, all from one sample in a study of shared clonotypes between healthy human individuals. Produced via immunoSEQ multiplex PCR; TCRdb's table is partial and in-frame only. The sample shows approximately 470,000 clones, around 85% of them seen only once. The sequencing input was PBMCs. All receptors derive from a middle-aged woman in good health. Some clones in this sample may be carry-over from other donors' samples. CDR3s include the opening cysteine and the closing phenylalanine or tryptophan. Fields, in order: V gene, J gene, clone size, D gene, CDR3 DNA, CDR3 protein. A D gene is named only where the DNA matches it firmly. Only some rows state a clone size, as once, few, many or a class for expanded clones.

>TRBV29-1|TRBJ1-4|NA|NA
TGCAGCGTTGTACAGAGTAATGAAAAACTGTTTTTT
CSVVQSNEKLFF
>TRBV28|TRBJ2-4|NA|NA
TGTGCCAGCAGTCTCTCGGGGTACAAAAACATTCAGTACTTC
CASSLSGYKNIQYF
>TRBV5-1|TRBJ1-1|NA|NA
TGCGCCAGCAGCTGGGACGGGACGGCCAACACTGAAGCTTTCTTT
CASSWDGTANTEAFF
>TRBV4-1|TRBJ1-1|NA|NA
TGCGCCAGCAGCCAAGATTCAGGGTTCGGTGAAGCTTTCTTT
CASSQDSGFGEAFF
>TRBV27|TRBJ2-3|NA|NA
TGTGCCAGCAATTGGAGAGATACGCAGTATTTT
CASNWRDTQYF
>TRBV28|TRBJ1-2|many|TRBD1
TGTGCCAGCAGTTCCCCGGGACAGGCCAGACTCGGCTATGGCTACACCTTC
CASSSPGQARLGYGYTF
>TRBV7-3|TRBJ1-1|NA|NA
TGTGCCAGCAGCGAATGGGCGGGGCAGGGGAGGGATGAAGCTTTCTTT
CASSEWAGQGRDEAFF
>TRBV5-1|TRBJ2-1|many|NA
TGCGCCAGCAGGGCACGACCGGGAGAGTACAATGAGCAGTTCTTC
CASRARPGEYNEQFF
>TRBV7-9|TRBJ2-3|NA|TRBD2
TGTGCCAGCAGCGCGGGGACTAGCGGAGATACGCAGTATTTT
CASSAGTSGDTQYF
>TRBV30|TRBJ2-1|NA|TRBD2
TGTGCCTGGAGTGCCCCACAGCGGGAGGCCCCCCTGATCTTC
CAWSAPQREAPLIF
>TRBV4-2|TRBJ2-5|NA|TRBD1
TGTGCCAGCAGCCAGGGGGACAGGGAACGAGAGACCCAGTACTTC
CASSQGDRERETQYF
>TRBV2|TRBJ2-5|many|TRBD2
TGTGCCAGCAGTGAGATAGGGAGGGGAGAGCAGTACTTC
CASSEIGRGEQYF
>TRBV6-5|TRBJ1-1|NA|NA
TGTGCCAGCAGATCATCGGGACACCTGAACACTGAAGCTTTCTTT
CASRSSGHLNTEAFF
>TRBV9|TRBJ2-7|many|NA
TGTGCCAGCAGCGTAGTTGCCGAAGACTACGAGCAGTACTTC
CASSVVAEDYEQYF
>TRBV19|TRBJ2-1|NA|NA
TGTGCCAGTAGTCCCCTGGGGCGCTACAATGAGCAGTTCTTC
CASSPLGRYNEQFF
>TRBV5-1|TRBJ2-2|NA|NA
TGCGCCAGCAGCTTGGTTCAGGACGGGGAGCTGTTTTTT
CASSLVQDGELFF
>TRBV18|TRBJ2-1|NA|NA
TGTGCCAGCTCACCTAATTTTGGAGGGGGCTCCTACAATGAGCAGTTCTTC
CASSPNFGGGSYNEQFF
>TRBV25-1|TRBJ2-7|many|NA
TGTGCCAGCAGTGAATATAGCCACGAGCAGTACTTC
CASSEYSHEQYF
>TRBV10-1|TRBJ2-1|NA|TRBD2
TGCGCCAGCAGTGGTCTCGGGCCTAGCGGGGACCTAGAACGGCAGTTCTTC
CASSGLGPSGDLERQFF
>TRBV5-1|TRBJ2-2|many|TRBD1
TGCGCCAGCAGCTCCGCAGGGACAGCAAACACCGGGGAGCTGTTTTTT
CASSSAGTANTGELFF
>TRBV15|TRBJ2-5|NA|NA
TGTGCCACCAGCAGAGAGAGGCAAGAGCCCCAGTACTTC
CATSRERQEPQYF
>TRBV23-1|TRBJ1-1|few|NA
TGCGCCAGCAGTCATACAGGGAAGGGCACTGAAGCTTTCTTT
CASSHTGKGTEAFF
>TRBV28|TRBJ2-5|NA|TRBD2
TGTGCCAGCAGTTCTGGACTAGCGGGAGGTGAGACCCAGTACTTC
CASSSGLAGGETQYF
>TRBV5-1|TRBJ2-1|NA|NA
TGCGCCAGCAGCTTGGAAGGAAATGCTTACAATGAGCAGTTCTTC
CASSLEGNAYNEQFF
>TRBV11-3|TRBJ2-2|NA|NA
TGTGCCAGCAGCTTAGAGGGGACCGGGGAGCTGTTTTTT
CASSLEGTGELFF
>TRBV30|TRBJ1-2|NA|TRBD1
TGTGCCTGGAGTCCAGGGGGCGGGGGCTACACCTTC
CAWSPGGGGYTF
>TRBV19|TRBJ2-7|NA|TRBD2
TGTGCCAGTAGTATGGGAGCGGGACCCTACGAGCAGTACTTC
CASSMGAGPYEQYF
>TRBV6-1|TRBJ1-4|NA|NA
TGTGCCAGCAGTGAACAGTGGGATGAAAAACTGTTTTTT
CASSEQWDEKLFF
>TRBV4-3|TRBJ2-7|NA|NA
TGCGCCAGCCGAGGTGGGAGCGAGCAGTACTTC
CASRGGSEQYF
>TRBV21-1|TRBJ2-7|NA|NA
TGTGCCAGCAGCAACGGGGTCCGAATCCACGAGCAGTACTTC
CASSNGVRIHEQYF
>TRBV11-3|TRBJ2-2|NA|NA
TGTGCCAGCAGCTTAGTTGGCACATCCGGGGAGCTGTTTTTT
CASSLVGTSGELFF
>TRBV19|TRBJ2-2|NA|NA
TGTGCCAGTAGTATTGAAAGGGTGGGCACCGGGGAGCTGTTTTTT
CASSIERVGTGELFF
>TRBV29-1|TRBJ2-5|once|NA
TGCAGCGTTGAAGAAGTCAGAGAGACCCAGTACTTC
CSVEEVRETQYF
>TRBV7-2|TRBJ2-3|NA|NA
TGTGCCAGCAATCGGGGCGGGGCTGGCACAGATACGCAGTATTTT
CASNRGGAGTDTQYF
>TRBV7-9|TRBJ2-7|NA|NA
TGTGCCAGCGGGCCCAGGGCCAGCTCCTACGAGCAGTACTTC
CASGPRASSYEQYF
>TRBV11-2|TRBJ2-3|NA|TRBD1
TGTGCCAGCAGCTTAGTCCGAGGACAGGGGTTAGGTACGCAGTATTTT
CASSLVRGQGLGTQYF
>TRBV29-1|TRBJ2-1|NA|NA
TGCAGCGTTGAATCTACCGGGGTTTCCCTCAATGAGCAGTTCTTC
CSVESTGVSLNEQFF
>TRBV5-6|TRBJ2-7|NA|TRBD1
TGTGCCAGCAGCGCCAGACAGGGTAAGGGCGAGCAGTACTTC
CASSARQGKGEQYF
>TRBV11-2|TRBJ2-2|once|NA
TGTGCCAGCAGCTCCCCCGGCGGCGGGGAGCTGTTTTTT
CASSSPGGGELFF
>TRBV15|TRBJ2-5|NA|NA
TGTGCCACCAGCAAAAGGGCCGAGACCCAGTACTTC
CATSKRAETQYF
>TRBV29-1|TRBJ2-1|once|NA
TGCAGCGTTGAAGATGGATACAATGAGCAGTTCTTC
CSVEDGYNEQFF
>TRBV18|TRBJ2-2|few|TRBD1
TGTGCCAGCTCACCGCCCGGACAGGGTGCGGCCGGGGAGCTGTTTTTT
CASSPPGQGAAGELFF
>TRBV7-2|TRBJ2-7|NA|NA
TGTGCCAGCAGCCAACGGACCGGTCCGTACGAGCAGTACTTC
CASSQRTGPYEQYF
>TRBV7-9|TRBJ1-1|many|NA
TGTGCCAGCAGCTTAGAAGGGGGCACTGAAGCTTTCTTT
CASSLEGGTEAFF
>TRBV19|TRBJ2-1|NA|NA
TGTGCCAGTAGTCCCAGGGTAGGGACATACAATGAGCAGTTCTTC
CASSPRVGTYNEQFF
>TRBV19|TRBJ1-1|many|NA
TGTGCCAGTAGTATGCGGGACCGCAGTAAAGCTTTCTTT
CASSMRDRSKAFF
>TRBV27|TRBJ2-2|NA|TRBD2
TGTGCCAGCAGTTTAGGGCTAGCGGGGGTCGGGGAGCTGTTTTTT
CASSLGLAGVGELFF
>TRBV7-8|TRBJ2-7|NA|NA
TGTGCCAGCAGCTTAGGTTTTCGGTGGGAACTCACCTACGAGCAGTACTTC
CASSLGFRWELTYEQYF
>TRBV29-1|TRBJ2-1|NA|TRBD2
TGCAGCGTTGAGGGAGGGTCGACTAGCGGATACAATGAGCAGTTCTTC
CSVEGGSTSGYNEQFF
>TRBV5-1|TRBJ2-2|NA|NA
TGCGCCAGCAGCTTGGCGGCTAGCGACACCGGGGAGCTGTTTTTT
CASSLAASDTGELFF